Each of the 6 T cell receptor beta chains below was sequenced from the same sample in a study of T-cell reconstitution after alpha-beta-depleted transplantation in children. It was with unique molecular identifiers that the TCRbeta library was prepared. TCRdb independently ran MiXCR on the PCR reads; one entry per CDR3 protein. The sample contains approximately 82,000 distinct CDR3 sequences, about a sixth of which appear only once. The starting material was PBMCs, mostly from graft donor cells, obtained 360 days after TCRalphabeta/CD19-depleted stem cell transplant. Every receptor here comes from a male patient under 10 years old who had a stem cell transplant for acute lymphoblastic leukemia, so the T cells may come from the graft donor.

This clonotype was found many times. The genes are TRBV5-1 and TRBJ2-1; 9 bases agree with TRBD1. Trimming at V came to 3 bases and at J to 4 bases, leaving 2 bases not matched to a gene. Germline values: CDR1 SGHRS, CDR2 YFSETQ. The CDR3 covers 14 residues. The CDR3 loop is CASSSTGGYNEQFF. The CDR3 coding sequence is TGCGCCAGCAGCTCGACAGGGGGGTACAATGAGCAGTTCTTC.

The chain employs TRBV5-1 and TRBJ2-7; no reliable D call. Germline CDR1 reads SGHRS; CDR2 reads YFSETQ. V lost 0 bases, J lost 7 bases, and 11 bases lay in between. The CDR3 extends over 13 amino acids. In DNA form, the CDR3 reads TGCGCCAGCAGCTTGGTCACGGGTCGAGAGCAGTACTTC. Translated, it gives CASSLVTGREQYF.

This clonotype showed up just a few times. The genes are TRBV11-3 and TRBJ2-2; TRBD2 matches 7 bases. The CDR3 length is 15 residues. CDR1 and CDR2 from the germline V gene are SGHNT and YENEEA. Trimming cost V 5 bases and J 6 bases; bases outside gene matches: 9. As DNA, the CDR3 is TGTGCCAGCAGCCCTCGGACTAGACAATCCGGGGAGCTGTTTTTT. This encodes CASSPRTRQSGELFF.

This clonotype was counted between two and nine times. This chain uses TRBV25-1 with TRBJ2-5; no definite D call. The CDR3 spans 11 residues. Deletions cut 1 base from V and 8 bases from J, with 5 bases between. Germline CDR1 reads MGHDK; CDR2 reads SYGVNS. Here the CDR3 reads CASSELHTQYF. The DNA for the CDR3 is TGTGCCAGCAGTGAATTACACACCCAGTACTTC.

This clonotype was counted at least ten times. V usage is TRBV5-6 and J usage is TRBJ2-1, with no clear D. The CDR3 runs to 16 residues. Germline assignment: CDR1 SGHDT and CDR2 YYEEEE. V lost 0 bases, J lost 6 bases, and 16 bases lay in between. The DNA for the CDR3 is TGTGCCAGCAGCTTGGATCGGCGGAGCCCTTCCAATGAGCAGTTCTTC. It translates to CASSLDRRSPSNEQFF.

The V gene is TRBV19, the J gene TRBJ2-5; D perhaps matches TRBD2 (6 bases). There are 13 residues in the CDR3. Germline V gene data show CDR1 as LNHDA and CDR2 as SQIVND (reference sequence). V was clipped by 7 bases and J by 3 bases, with 12 bases between them. The CDR3 nucleotides are TGTGCCAGTATTTCGGGAGCGGAAGAGACCCAGTACTTC. The encoded protein is CASISGAEETQYF.